A single T cell receptor (beta chain) is shown here with its context. This CDR3 contains 15 residues. The junction had 4 bases not matched to a gene; V was cut back by 1 base and J by 3 bases. The germline V gene encodes CDR1 LNHNV and CDR2 YYDKDF (reference sequence). These data originate in a study of T cell changes during pregnancy in multiple sclerosis. The method was immunoSEQ multiplex PCR; TCRdb's version includes in-frame clones alone and lacks a portion of them. The sample consists of approximately 100,000 clones, approximately 94% of them appearing once. V usage is TRBV15 and J usage is TRBJ2-7, with TRBD1 matching over 9 bases. Material: peripheral blood, obtained before pregnancy. The receptor comes from a female donor with multiple sclerosis, enrolled in a pregnancy study. CDR3 in amino acids: CATSRVLDRGYEQYF. In DNA, the CDR3 is TGTGCCACCAGCAGAGTCCTGGACAGGGGCTACGAGCAGTACTTC.